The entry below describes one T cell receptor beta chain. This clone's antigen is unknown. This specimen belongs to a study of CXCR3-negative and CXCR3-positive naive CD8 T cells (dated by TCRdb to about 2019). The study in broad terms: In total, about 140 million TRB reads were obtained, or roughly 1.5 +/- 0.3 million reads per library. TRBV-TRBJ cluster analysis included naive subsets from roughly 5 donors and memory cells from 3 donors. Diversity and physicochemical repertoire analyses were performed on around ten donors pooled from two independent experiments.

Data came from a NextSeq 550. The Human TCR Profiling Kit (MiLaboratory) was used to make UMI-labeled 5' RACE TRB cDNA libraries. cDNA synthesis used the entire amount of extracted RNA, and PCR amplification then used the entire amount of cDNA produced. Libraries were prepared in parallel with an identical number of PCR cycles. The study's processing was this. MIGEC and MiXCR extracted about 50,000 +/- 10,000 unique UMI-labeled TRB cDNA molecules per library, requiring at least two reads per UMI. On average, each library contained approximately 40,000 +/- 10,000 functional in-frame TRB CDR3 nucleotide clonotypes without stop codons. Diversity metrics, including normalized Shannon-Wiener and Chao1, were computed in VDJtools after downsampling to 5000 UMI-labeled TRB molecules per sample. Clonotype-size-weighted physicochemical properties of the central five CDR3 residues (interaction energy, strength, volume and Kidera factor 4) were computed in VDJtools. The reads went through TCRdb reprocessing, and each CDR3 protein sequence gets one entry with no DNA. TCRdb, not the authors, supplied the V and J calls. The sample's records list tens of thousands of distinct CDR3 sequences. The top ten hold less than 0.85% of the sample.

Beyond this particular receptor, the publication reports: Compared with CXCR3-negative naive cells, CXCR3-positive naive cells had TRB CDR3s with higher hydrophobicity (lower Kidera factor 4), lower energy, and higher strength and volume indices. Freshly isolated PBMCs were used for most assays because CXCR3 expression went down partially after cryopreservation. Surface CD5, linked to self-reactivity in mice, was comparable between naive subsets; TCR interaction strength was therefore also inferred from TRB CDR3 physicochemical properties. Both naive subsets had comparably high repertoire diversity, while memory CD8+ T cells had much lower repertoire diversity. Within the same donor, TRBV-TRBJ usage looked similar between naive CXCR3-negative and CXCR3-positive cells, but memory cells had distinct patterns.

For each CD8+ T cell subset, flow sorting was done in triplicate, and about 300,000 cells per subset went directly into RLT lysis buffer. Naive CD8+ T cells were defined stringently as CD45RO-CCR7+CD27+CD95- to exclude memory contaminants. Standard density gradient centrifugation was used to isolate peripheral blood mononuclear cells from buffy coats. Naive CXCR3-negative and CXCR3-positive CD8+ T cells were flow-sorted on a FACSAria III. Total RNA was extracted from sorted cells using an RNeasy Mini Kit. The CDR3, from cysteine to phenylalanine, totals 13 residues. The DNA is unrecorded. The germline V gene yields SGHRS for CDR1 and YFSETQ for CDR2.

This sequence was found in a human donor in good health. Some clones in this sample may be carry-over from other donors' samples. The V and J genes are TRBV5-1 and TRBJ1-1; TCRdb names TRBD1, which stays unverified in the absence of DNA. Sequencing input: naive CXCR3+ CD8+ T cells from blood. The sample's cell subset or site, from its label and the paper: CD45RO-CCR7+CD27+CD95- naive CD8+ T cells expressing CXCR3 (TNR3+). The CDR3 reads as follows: CASTGEPDTEAFF. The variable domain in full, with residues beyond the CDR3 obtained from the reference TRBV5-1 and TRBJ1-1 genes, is KAGVTQTPRYLIKTRGQQVTLSCSPISGHRSVSWYQQTPGQGLQFLFEYFSETQRNKGNFPGRFSGRQFSNSRSEMNVSTLELGDSALYLCASTGEPDTEAFFGQGTRLTVV.